These T cell receptor beta chains were read from a single sample in a study of blood T cell repertoires in COVID-19. The method was immunoSEQ multiplex PCR; TCRdb's version includes in-frame clones alone and lacks a portion of them. The table has 81,000 or so clones, about 92% seen once; the top ten hold roughly 5.9%. What was sequenced was peripheral blood. Every receptor here comes from a woman aged 55 to 70 with active COVID-19. Each CDR3 is given with its conserved first and last residue. The D gene is left open where the match is weak. Clone size is given for some rows only: seen once, a few or many times, or a class if the clone is expanded.

>-|TRBJ2-3|TRBV19|TRBD2
TGTGCCAGTAGTATATTGTCAGGAACTAGCGGCACAGATACGCAGTATTTT
CASSILSGTSGTDTQYF
>-|TRBJ1-3|TRBV18|-
TGTGCCAGCTCCCCCGGGGAATGGCCGGCTGGAAACACCATATATTTT
CASSPGEWPAGNTIYF
>-|TRBJ1-5|TRBV30|-
TGTGCCTGGAGTGTAGCCGGGATTAGCAATCAGCCCCAGCATTTT
CAWSVAGISNQPQHF
>few|TRBJ2-5|TRBV6-4|-
TGTGCCAGCAGTGTAGGGGCAGGGAATACCCAGTACTTC
CASSVGAGNTQYF
>-|TRBJ2-3|TRBV12-3/TRBV12-4|TRBD2
TGTGCCAGCAGTTCCGGGGGGACAGATACGCAGTATTTT
CASSSGGTDTQYF
>few|TRBJ1-2|TRBV13|TRBD1
TGTGCCAGCAGCTTTGACGGACAGGGCGGGTATGGCTACACCTTC
CASSFDGQGGYGYTF
>-|TRBJ2-7|TRBV28|-
TGTGCCAGCAGTTTATTGGGACAAATCGACGAGCAGTACTTC
CASSLLGQIDEQYF
>-|TRBJ2-7|TRBV15|TRBD1
TGTGCCACCAGCGGCCTGGGACAGGCGAACTACGAGCAGTACTTC
CATSGLGQANYEQYF
>-|TRBJ1-2|TRBV3-1/TRBV3-2|-
TGTGCCAGCAGCCCAATCGGGGGGGTAGGGGCAGGCGCTGGCTACACCTTC
CASSPIGGVGAGAGYTF
>-|TRBJ2-5|TRBV5-1|-
TGCGCCAGCAGCTTGGGTGGGGAGAAACAAGAGACCCAGTACTTC
CASSLGGEKQETQYF
>-|TRBJ1-6|TRBV11-3|-
TGTGCCAGCAGCTTAGGACGGGATTCACCCCTCCACTTT
CASSLGRDSPLHF
>-|TRBJ1-5|TRBV24-1|-
TGTGCCACCAGTGATTTGCCGGGGCAGCCCCAGCATTTT
CATSDLPGQPQHF
>-|TRBJ2-1|TRBV6-4|-
TGTGCCAGCGGCCCCTTGTTACGAGGGCTATTGGGCAATGAGCAGTTCTTC
CASGPLLRGLLGNEQFF
>-|TRBJ2-1|TRBV7-9|TRBD2
TGTGCCAGCACGACCGGGACTAGAAGCAATGAGCAGTTCTTC
CASTTGTRSNEQFF
>-|TRBJ1-2|TRBV18|TRBD1
TGTGCCAGCTCAAAGGGACAGGGTTATGGCTACACCTTC
CASSKGQGYGYTF
>-|TRBJ2-1|TRBV10-1|-
TGCGCCAGCAGTGAGTCTCTAGTCAACAATGAGCAGTTCTTC
CASSESLVNNEQFF
>-|TRBJ1-6|TRBV28|TRBD1
TGTGCCACCAGTCCCAACCCCGGGACAGGGGGAAGTGTGTCCCTCCACTTT
CATSPNPGTGGSVSLHF
>-|TRBJ2-7|TRBV18|-
TGTGCCAGCTCACCCCAGGGGGGTCCCTACGAGCAGTACTTC
CASSPQGGPYEQYF
>-|TRBJ2-7|TRBV29-1|-
TGCAGCGTTGATTCAGGGCCCCCGAGGACGTACTTC
CSVDSGPPRTYF
>-|TRBJ1-5|TRBV5-5|-
TGTGCCAGCAGCTTGAACAGTGACTACAATCAGCCCCAGCATTTT
CASSLNSDYNQPQHF
>-|TRBJ1-1|TRBV24-1|-
TGTGCCACCGGGGACACTATGAACACTGAAGCTTTCTTT
CATGDTMNTEAFF
>-|TRBJ1-6|TRBV5-6|-
TGTGCCAGCAGCTTGGTCGGCGGGAGGGGGTTCTCCTATAATTCACCCCTCCACTTT
CASSLVGGRGFSYNSPLHF
>once|TRBJ1-5|TRBV6-2/TRBV6-3|-
TGTGCCAGCAGCCCCATAGGGGGTAATCAGCCCCAGCATTTT
CASSPIGGNQPQHF
>-|TRBJ2-7|TRBV28|TRBD2
TGTGCCAGCAGCGCTAGCGGGAGCCCGACCCGGGAGCAGTACTTC
CASSASGSPTREQYF
>-|TRBJ2-5|TRBV4-1|TRBD2
TGCGCCAGCAGCCCCCACCTAGCGGGAGGGCAAGAGACCCAGTACTTC
CASSPHLAGGQETQYF
>once|TRBJ2-6|TRBV7-9|-
TGTGCCAGCAGCCCCCTCCGGGGCTCTGGGGCCAACGTCCTGACTTTC
CASSPLRGSGANVLTF
>-|TRBJ2-3|TRBV7-2|-
TGTGCCAGCAGCTTATTTGCGGTGACTAGCACAGATACGCAGTATTTT
CASSLFAVTSTDTQYF
>-|TRBJ1-4|TRBV18|TRBD1
TGTGCCAGCTCAGCGTCCGGGACAGGGATTGAAAAACTGTTTTTT
CASSASGTGIEKLFF
>-|TRBJ2-3|TRBV30|-
TGTGCCTGGAGTGACGGTTCGACAGATACGCAGTATTTT
CAWSDGSTDTQYF
>once|TRBJ2-3|TRBV4-3|-
TGCGCCAGCGGATGGACTGCAGATACGCAGTATTTT
CASGWTADTQYF
>once|TRBJ2-2|TRBV29-1|TRBD2
TGCAGCGTTGGACTAGCCTCCAACACCGGGGAGCTGTTTTTT
CSVGLASNTGELFF
>-|TRBJ2-6|TRBV5-1|-
TGCGCCAGCAGCTTGGCCAGGGCGTCTGGGGCCAACGTCCTGACTTTC
CASSLARASGANVLTF
>-|TRBJ2-1|TRBV7-9|TRBD2
TGTGCCAGCAGACAGCTGGGACTAGCGGGGGGGCTGAATGAGCAGTTCTTC
CASRQLGLAGGLNEQFF
>-|TRBJ2-2|TRBV3-1/TRBV3-2|-
TGTGCCAGCAGACACAGACAGGGTCGCCAGCGGGAGATCGGGGAGCTGTTTTTT
CASRHRQGRQREIGELFF
>few|TRBJ2-7|TRBV11-1|-
TGTGCCAGCAGCTTTGGGACTCTTACCTCCTACGAGCAGTACTTC
CASSFGTLTSYEQYF
>-|TRBJ2-2|TRBV11-3|-
TGTGCCAGCACAATCACCGGGGAGCTGTTTTTT
CASTITGELFF
>-|TRBJ1-2|TRBV7-9|-
TGTGCCAGCAACACGATTTTGGCAGGGTTGGGATCCTATGGCTACACCTTC
CASNTILAGLGSYGYTF
>-|TRBJ2-7|TRBV10-1|TRBD1
TGCGCCAGCTCCTCGGACAGGGAAGGACCCTACGAGCAGTACTTC
CASSSDREGPYEQYF
>-|TRBJ1-5|TRBV19|-
TGTGCCAGTAGTATAGTTCCTACGGGACAAAATCAGCCCCAGCATTTT
CASSIVPTGQNQPQHF
>-|TRBJ1-6|TRBV6-1|TRBD1
TGTGCCAGCAGTGAAGCCGGGAGGGGGCGGAATTATGGTTCACCCCTCCACTTT
CASSEAGRGRNYGSPLHF